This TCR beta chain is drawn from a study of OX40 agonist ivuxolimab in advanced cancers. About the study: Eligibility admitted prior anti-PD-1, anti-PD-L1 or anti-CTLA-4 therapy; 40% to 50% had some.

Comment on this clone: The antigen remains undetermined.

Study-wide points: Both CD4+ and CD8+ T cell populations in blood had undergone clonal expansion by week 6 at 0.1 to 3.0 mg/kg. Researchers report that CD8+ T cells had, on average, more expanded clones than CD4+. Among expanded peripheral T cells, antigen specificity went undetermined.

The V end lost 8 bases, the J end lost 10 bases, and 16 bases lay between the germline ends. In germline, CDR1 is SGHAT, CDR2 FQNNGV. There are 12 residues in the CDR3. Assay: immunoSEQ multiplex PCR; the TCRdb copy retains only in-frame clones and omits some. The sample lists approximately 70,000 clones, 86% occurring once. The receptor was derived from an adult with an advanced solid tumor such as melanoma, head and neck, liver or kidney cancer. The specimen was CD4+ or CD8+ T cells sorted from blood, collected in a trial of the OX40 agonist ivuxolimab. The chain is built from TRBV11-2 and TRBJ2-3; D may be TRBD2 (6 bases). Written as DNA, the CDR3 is TGTGCCAGCGGCGGGGCCCAGAGTCCGCAGTATTTT. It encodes CASGGAQSPQYF.